This record concerns one T cell receptor beta chain sequence. The V end was cut by 0 bases, the J end by 5 bases, with 11 bases between. The CDR3 runs 14 residues. From germline, CDR1 is SGHKS and CDR2 YYEKEE (reference sequence). This entry comes from a study of blood T cell repertoires in COVID-19. Background on the study: PBMCs, B-cell-depleted T cells, or T cells were the source of the cDNA or gDNA that made up the material.

Data came from immunoSEQ multiplex PCR; TCRdb stores just in-frame clones and leaves some out. Of about 60,000 clones listed, 65% to 85% are singletons. The J gene is TRBJ2-5, the V gene TRBV5-5; TRBD1 might be the D (6 bases). Material for sequencing was peripheral blood. This receptor was identified in a human donor in a cohort sampled during active COVID-19. Here the CDR3 DNA reads TGTGCCAGCAGCTTGGCAGGGGACGGGGAGACCCAGTACTTC. Residues: CASSLAGDGETQYF.